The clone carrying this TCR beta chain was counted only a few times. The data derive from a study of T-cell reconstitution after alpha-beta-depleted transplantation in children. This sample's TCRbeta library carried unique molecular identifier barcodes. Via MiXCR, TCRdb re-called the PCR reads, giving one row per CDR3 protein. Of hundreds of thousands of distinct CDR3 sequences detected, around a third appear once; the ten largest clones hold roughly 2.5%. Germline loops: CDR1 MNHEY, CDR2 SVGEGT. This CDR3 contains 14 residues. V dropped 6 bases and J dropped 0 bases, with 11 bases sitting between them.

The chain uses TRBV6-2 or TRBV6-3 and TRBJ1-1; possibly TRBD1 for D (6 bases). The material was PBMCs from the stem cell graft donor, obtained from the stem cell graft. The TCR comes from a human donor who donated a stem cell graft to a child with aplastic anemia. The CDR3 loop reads CASRRDNMNTEAFF. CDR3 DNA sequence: TGTGCCAGCAGGCGGGACAACATGAACACTGAAGCTTTCTTT.